The 10 T cell receptor beta chains below come from one sample, sequenced in a study of shared clonotypes between healthy human individuals (dated by TCRdb to the early 2020s). CD8 naive samples were CD45RO-negative cells positively selected for CCR7, giving a CD45RA+CCR7+ population that excluded TemRA cells. Library method: the immunoSEQ multiplex PCR assay. TCRdb limited this immuneACCESS table to in-frame rearrangements with V and J called. A share of clones is missing; checked studies link under half to unresolved V genes, and the rest is unexplained. The sample records millions of clones, just under 95% of which are singletons. Clones ranked in the top ten supply about 1.1% of the sample. What was sequenced was naive CD8+ T cells sorted from blood. The cell subset or site label on this specimen signifies: CD45RA+CCR7+. These TCRs come from a man younger than 30 in good health.

The rearrangement joins TRBV7-9 to TRBJ2-1; 11 bases are a match to TRBD2. Germline CDR1 is SEHNR and CDR2 is FQNEAQ (reference sequence). J lost 8 bases, V lost 3 bases, and 6 bases had no gene match. The CDR3 runs to 15 residues. The chain's CDR3 is CASSFTSGSLDEQFF. As DNA, the CDR3 is TGTGCCAGCAGCTTTACTAGCGGGAGTCTGGATGAGCAGTTCTTC.

The chain recombines TRBV2 with TRBJ2-1; no definite D call. The V gene's germline CDR1 is SNHLY and CDR2 FYNNEI. V lost 2 bases, J lost 5 bases, and 10 bases lay in between. This CDR3 contains 14 residues. The CDR3 nucleotides read TGTGCCAGCAGTGAATCATCTCTAAACAATGAGCAGTTCTTC. Residues: CASSESSLNNEQFF.

The chain is built from TRBV7-3 and TRBJ2-1, with TRBD2 matching over 7 bases. The CDR3 covers 17 residues. Germline CDR1 SGHTA, CDR2 FQGTGA. V trimming: 5 bases; J trimming: 14 bases; junction bases outside the gene matches: 24. The CDR3 coding sequence is TGTGCCAGCAGCCCTTCATCGCACCCCGTGGGAGGGATGGACGAGTTCTTC. Its protein is CASSPSSHPVGGMDEFF.

In its sample, this clone was seen once. The chain couples TRBV28 to TRBJ2-7; D is ambiguous. The germline V and J ends were trimmed by 6 bases and 2 bases, with 11 bases remaining between them. In germline, CDR1 is MDHEN, CDR2 SYDVKM. The CDR3 loop spans 13 amino acids. The CDR3 DNA sequence: TGTGCCAGCAGCTATGGACGGACCTACGAGCAGTACTTC. The encoded protein is CASSYGRTYEQYF.

This chain joins TRBV7-9 and TRBJ2-5, with D unresolved. This CDR3 region has 14 residues. V was trimmed by 4 bases and J by 2 bases, leaving 11 bases between them. Germline loops: CDR1 SEHNR, CDR2 FQNEAQ (reference sequence). CDR3 loop: CASSSRPSQETQYF. The CDR3, as DNA: TGTGCCAGCAGCTCCCGACCGAGTCAAGAGACCCAGTACTTC. The full variable domain, in which reference TRBV7-9 and TRBJ2-5 provide the parts outside the CDR3, is DTGVSQNPRHKITKRGQNVTFRCDPISEHNRLYWYRQTLGQGPEFLTYFQNEAQLEKSRLLSDRFSAERPKGSFSTLEIQRTEQGDSAMYLCASSSRPSQETQYFGPGTRLLVL.

The chain combines TRBV6-5 with TRBJ1-1; no firm D call. Germline assignment: CDR1 MNHEY and CDR2 SVGAGI. V was clipped by 5 bases and J by 4 bases, with 11 bases between them. This CDR3 is built from 13 residues. The CDR3 coding sequence is TGTGCCAGCAGTCACCTCAGCGGCACTGAAGCTTTCTTT. Its protein product is CASSHLSGTEAFF.

The CDR3 region has the DNA TGTGCCAGCAGCCACTCGGCGGGGGGCTCGACAGATACGCAGTATTTT. Protein sequence: CASSHSAGGSTDTQYF. The chain recombines TRBV4-2 with TRBJ2-3, with 8 nucleotides matching TRBD2. The CDR3 covers 16 residues. Germline V gene data show CDR1 as LGHNA and CDR2 as YNFKEQ. J was trimmed by 3 bases and V by 3 bases; bases with no gene match: 8.

J is TRBJ2-5 and V is TRBV5-4, with 11 bases lining up with TRBD2. J lost 0 bases, V lost 4 bases, and 11 bases had no gene match. Germline CDR1 is SGHNT and CDR2 is YYREEE (reference sequence). This CDR3 has 18 amino acids. The CDR3 nucleotides read TGTGCCAGCAGCCGAGGACTAGCGGGCTACTCGTACCAAGAGACCCAGTACTTC. It yields the protein CASSRGLAGYSYQETQYF.

The chain has TRBV6-5 and TRBJ2-2, with unresolved D. CDR1 MNHEY and CDR2 SVGAGI come from the germline V gene. This CDR3 is built from 14 residues. V was shortened by 3 bases and J by 5 bases, with 10 bases between the two germline ends. CDR3 amino acids: CASSYGFSTGELFF. The CDR3 DNA sequence: TGTGCCAGCAGTTATGGGTTTAGTACCGGGGAGCTGTTTTTT.

The chain uses TRBV19 and TRBJ1-4; D remains ambiguous. The V end lost 6 bases, the J end lost 3 bases, and 14 bases lay between the germline ends. The germline V gene encodes CDR1 LNHDA and CDR2 SQIVND (reference sequence). This CDR3 is built from 15 residues. The CDR3 here is CASSQERDANEKLFF. Here the CDR3 DNA reads TGTGCCAGTAGCCAGGAGCGGGATGCTAATGAAAAACTGTTTTTT.